This TCR beta chain stems from a study of T cells in women clearing cervical HPV infection. Turning to the study itself: Women with histologically confirmed HPV16-related CIN3 or worse, 2 with invasive cancer, served as cases. Control women cleared a single incident HPV16 infection within 12 months. General study points: Associations may precede or follow infection; HPV-specific or memory T cells were not isolated.

The method was immunoSEQ multiplex PCR; TCRdb's version includes in-frame clones alone and lacks a portion of them. The table for this sample gives 30,000 to 45,000 clones. The CDR3 is 14 residues long. Germline V gene lookup returns CDR1 SNHLY and CDR2 FYNNEI. Details on this clone: Its specificity is unknown. The sequenced fragment ends 3 residues before the CDR3 boundary, so the rest is inferred from the germline J gene.

The receptor comes from a woman between 18 and 75 years old with a cervical HPV16 infection that either progressed to CIN3+ or cleared (not recorded which). The rearrangement links TRBV2 to TRBJ2-2; a possible D gene is TRBD2 (5 bases). Material: blood buffy coat. This CDR3 is CASKAGQALSPLFF. The part of the CDR3 DNA that was read is TGTGCCAGCAAGGCGGGCCAGGCCCTTTCACCG.